The present entry profiles one T cell receptor beta chain with its context. Antigen: not known. Each CDR3 protein is one row after TCRdb ran MiXCR on the RT-PCR reads. This sample carries more than 550,000 distinct CDR3 sequences, 10% to 15% of them seen once, and the ten largest clones take 10% to 13%. The sample is drawn from a study of response to subunit inactivated influenza vaccine. Regarding the study as a whole: It was suggested by the authors that few new T cells are recruited by each seasonal influenza vaccination.

The TCR sequence derives from a man aged 45 to 65 who received an inactivated influenza vaccine. Sequences were derived from PBMCs from blood, sampled on the day of vaccination.

DNA of the CDR3: TGCAGTGCAACGCAGCGGGAGGGATTCACAGATACGCAGTATTTT. Translating gives CSATQREGFTDTQYF. The chain has TRBV20-1 and TRBJ2-3; 10 bases align to TRBD2. CDR3 length: 15 amino acids. V shed 6 bases, J shed 2 bases, and the junction held 8 bases outside the gene matches. Looked up from germline, CDR1 is DFQATT and CDR2 is SNEGSKA (reference sequence).